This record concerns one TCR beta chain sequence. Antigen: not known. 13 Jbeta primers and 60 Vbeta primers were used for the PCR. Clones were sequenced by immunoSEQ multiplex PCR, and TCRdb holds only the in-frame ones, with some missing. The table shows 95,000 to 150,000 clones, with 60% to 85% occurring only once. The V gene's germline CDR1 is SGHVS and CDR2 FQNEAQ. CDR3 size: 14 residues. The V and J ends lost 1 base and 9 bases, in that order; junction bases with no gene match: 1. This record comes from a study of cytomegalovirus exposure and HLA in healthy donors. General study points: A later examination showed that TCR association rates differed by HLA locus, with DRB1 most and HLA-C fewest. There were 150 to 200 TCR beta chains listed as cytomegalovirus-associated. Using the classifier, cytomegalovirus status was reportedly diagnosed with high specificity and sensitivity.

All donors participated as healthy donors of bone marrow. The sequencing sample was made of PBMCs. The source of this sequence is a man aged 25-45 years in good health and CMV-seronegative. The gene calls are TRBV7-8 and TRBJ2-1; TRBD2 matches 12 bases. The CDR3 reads CASSLGLAGVEQFF. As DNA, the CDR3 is TGTGCCAGCAGCTTAGGACTAGCGGGAGTTGAGCAGTTCTTC.